The clone carrying this TCR beta chain was observed a handful of times. The antigen is unknown. Together with a sample-barcoded 5' primer, a J-beta primer mix was included in a second PCR lasting about 6 to 11 cycles. A tag from a template-switch adaptor with 12 random nucleotides marked each cDNA molecule. There were at least 3 million CDR3-containing paired-end reads obtained from each sample. Via MiXCR, TCRdb re-called the 5' RACE reads, giving one row per CDR3 protein. The data contain 700,000 to 850,000 distinct CDR3 sequences, around 34% of them singletons. The sample originates from a study of blood T cells in healthy people across ages. Per-sample PBMC isolation yielded at least 7 million cells. Regarding the study as a whole: In long-lived donors, naive CD4+ cell counts and diversity exceeded those of aged donors.

Germline V gives CDR1 ENHRY, CDR2 SYGVKD. The CDR3 contains 14 residues. V lost 8 bases and J lost 5, with 18 bases in between. This sequence joins TRBV10-3 and TRBJ1-1; D is possibly TRBD1 (5 bases). Sample: blood. The receptor was isolated from a man younger than 30 in good health. The CDR3 region has the DNA TGTGCCATCCACGCAGAGGGCCGGGGGACTGAAGCTTTCTTT. Translated: CAIHAEGRGTEAFF.